The clone carrying this TCR beta chain has more than one count but fewer than ten. What it binds is not known. RNA transcripts gave rise to amplified TCR beta CDR3 regions. Carried out on the TCR CDR3, a first-round RT-PCR used the HTBI primer set. TCRdb used MiXCR to reprocess the multiplex PCR reads, holding one entry per CDR3 protein. The repertoire holds some 500,000 distinct CDR3 sequences, with approximately 14% as singletons. The data were obtained in a study of T cells in Graves' hyperthyroidism and ophthalmopathy. The trim removed 3 bases at V and 0 bases at J, leaving 10 bases unmatched. Germline V gene data show CDR1 as LGHNT and CDR2 as FRNRAP. CDR3 length: 20 amino acids. Findings and caveats of the study: Also found in blood were most expanded thyroid clonotypes above 0.001.

Graves' hyperthyroidism without ophthalmopathy progression within 18 months was termed stable. Used for diagnoses were clinical symptoms, serum thyroxine and TRAb, thyroid ultrasound and orbital computed tomography. Sequencing was performed on blood. The rearrangement joins TRBV12-5 to TRBJ2-1; 14 nucleotides match TRBD2. This clonotype originated in a woman under 30 with Graves' hyperthyroidism. The CDR3 loop is CASGFRSGLAGESSYNEQFF. DNA of the CDR3: TGTGCTAGTGGTTTCCGATCGGGACTAGCGGGAGAGAGCTCCTACAATGAGCAGTTCTTC.